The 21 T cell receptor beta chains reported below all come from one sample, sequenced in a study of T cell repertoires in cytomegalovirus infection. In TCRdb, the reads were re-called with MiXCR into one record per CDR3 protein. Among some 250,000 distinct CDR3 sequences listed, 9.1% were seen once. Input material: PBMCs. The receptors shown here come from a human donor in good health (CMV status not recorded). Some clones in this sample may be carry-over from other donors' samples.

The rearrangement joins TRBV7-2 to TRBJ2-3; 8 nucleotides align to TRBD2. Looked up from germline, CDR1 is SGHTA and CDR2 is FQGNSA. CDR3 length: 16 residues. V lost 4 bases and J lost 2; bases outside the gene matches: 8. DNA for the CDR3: TGTGCCAGCAGCTCGACTAGCGTTCTTTTCACAGATACGCAGTATTTT. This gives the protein CASSSTSVLFTDTQYF. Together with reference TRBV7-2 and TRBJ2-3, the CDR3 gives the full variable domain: GAGVSQSPSNKVTEKGKDVELRCDPISGHTALYWYRQSLGQGLEFLIYFQGNSAPDKSGLPSDRFSAERTGGSVSTLTIQRTQQEDSAVYLCASSSTSVLFTDTQYFGPGTRLTVL.

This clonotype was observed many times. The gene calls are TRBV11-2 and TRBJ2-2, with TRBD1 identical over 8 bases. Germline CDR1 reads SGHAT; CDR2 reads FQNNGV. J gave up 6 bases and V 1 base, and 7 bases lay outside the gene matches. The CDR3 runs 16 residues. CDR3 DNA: TGTGCCAGCAGCTTAGTCGGCAGGGGGCTCTCCGGGGAGCTGTTTTTT. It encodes CASSLVGRGLSGELFF.

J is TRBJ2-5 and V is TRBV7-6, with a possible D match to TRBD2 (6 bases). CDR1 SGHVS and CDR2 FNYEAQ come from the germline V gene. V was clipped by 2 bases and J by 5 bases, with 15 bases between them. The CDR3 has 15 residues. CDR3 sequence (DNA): TGTGCCAGCAGCTTATATCGGGGGATACCCGAGACCCAGTACTTC. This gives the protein CASSLYRGIPETQYF. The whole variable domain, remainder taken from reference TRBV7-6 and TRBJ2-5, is GAGVSQSPRYKVTKRGQDVALRCDPISGHVSLYWYRQALGQGPEFLTYFNYEAQQDKSGLPNDRFSAERPEGSISTLTIQRTEQRDSAMYRCASSLYRGIPETQYFGPGTRLLVL.

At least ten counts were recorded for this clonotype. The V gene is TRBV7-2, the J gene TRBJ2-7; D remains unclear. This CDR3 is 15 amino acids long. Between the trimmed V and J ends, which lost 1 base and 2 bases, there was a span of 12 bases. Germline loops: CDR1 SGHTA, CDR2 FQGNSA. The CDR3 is CASSLGPPPTYEQYF. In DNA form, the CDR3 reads TGTGCCAGCAGCTTAGGTCCACCTCCAACCTACGAGCAGTACTTC. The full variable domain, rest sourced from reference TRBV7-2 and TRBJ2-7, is GAGVSQSPSNKVTEKGKDVELRCDPISGHTALYWYRQSLGQGLEFLIYFQGNSAPDKSGLPSDRFSAERTGGSVSTLTIQRTQQEDSAVYLCASSLGPPPTYEQYFGPGTRLTVT.

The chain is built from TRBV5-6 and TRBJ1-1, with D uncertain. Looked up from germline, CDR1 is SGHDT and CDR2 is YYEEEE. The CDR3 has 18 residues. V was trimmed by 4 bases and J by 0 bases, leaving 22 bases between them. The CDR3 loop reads CASSVVGWTGRMNTEAFF. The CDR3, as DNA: TGTGCCAGCAGCGTAGTTGGGTGGACGGGCAGAATGAACACTGAAGCTTTCTTT.

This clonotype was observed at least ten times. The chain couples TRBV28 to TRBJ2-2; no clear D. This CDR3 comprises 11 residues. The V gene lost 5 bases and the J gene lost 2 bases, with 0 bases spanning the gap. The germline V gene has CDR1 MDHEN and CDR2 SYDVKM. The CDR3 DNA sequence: TGTGCCAGCAGTAACACCGGGGAGCTGTTTTTT. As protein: CASSNTGELFF.

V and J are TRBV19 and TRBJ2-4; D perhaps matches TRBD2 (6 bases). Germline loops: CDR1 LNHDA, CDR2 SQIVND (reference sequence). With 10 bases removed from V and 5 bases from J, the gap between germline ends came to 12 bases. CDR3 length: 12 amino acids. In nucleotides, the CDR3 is TGTGCCACTGGATCTAGCGAAAACATTCAGTACTTC. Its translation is CATGSSENIQYF.

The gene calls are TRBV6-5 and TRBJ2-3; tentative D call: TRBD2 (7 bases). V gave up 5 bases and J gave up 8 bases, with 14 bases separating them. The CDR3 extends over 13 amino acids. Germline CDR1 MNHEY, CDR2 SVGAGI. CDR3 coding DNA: TGTGCCAGCAGTCTGGGGGGGGGCGGTACGCAGTATTTT. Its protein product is CASSLGGGGTQYF.

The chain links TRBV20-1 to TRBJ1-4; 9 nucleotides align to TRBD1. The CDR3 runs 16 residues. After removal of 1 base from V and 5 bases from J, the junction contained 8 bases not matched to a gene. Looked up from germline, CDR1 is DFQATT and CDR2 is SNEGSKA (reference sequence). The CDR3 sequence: CSARVLFGQGNEKLFF. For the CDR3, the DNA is TGCAGTGCTAGAGTTCTATTCGGACAGGGGAATGAAAAACTGTTTTTT.

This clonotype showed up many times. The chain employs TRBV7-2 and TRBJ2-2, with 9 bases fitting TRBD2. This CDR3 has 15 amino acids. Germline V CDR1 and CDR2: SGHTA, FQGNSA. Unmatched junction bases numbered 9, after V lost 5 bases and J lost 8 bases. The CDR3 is CASSPPGLATGELFF. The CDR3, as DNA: TGTGCCAGCAGCCCACCGGGACTAGCAACGGGGGAGCTGTTTTTT.

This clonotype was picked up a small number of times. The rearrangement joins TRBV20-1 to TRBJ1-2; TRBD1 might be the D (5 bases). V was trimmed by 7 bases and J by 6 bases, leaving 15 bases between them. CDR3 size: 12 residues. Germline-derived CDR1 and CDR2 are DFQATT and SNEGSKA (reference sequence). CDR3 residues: CSVPQGWHGYTF. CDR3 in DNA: TGCAGTGTACCGCAGGGTTGGCATGGCTACACCTTC.

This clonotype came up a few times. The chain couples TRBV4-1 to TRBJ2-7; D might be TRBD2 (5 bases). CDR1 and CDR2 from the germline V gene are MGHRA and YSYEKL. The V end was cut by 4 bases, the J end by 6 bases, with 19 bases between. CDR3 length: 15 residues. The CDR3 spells CASSPGLGKSGEQYF. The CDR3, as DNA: TGCGCCAGCAGCCCCGGGCTCGGGAAGAGCGGCGAGCAGTACTTC.

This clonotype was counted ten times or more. CDR3: CASRTGYYGYTF. CDR3 DNA: TGTGCCAGTCGGACAGGGTACTATGGCTACACCTTC. This sequence joins TRBV6-2 or TRBV6-3 and TRBJ1-2, with 8 bases identical to TRBD1. The V segment lost 9 bases and the J segment 3 bases; nucleotides outside the gene matches: 3. Germline CDR1 is MNHEY and CDR2 is SVGEGT. The length of the CDR3 is 12 residues.

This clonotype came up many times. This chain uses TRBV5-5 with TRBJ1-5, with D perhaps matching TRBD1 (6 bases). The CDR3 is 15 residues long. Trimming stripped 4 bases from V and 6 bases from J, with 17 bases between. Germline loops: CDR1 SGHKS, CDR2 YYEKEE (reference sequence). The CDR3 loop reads CASSLTGSWGQPQHF. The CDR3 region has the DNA TGTGCCAGCAGCCTAACAGGGTCCTGGGGTCAGCCCCAGCATTTT.

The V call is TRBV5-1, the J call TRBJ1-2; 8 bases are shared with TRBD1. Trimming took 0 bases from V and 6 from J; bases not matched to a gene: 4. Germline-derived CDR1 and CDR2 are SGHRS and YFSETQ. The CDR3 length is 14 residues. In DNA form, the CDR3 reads TGCGCCAGCAGCTTGGTAGCAGGGGGCCATGGCTACACCTTC. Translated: CASSLVAGGHGYTF.

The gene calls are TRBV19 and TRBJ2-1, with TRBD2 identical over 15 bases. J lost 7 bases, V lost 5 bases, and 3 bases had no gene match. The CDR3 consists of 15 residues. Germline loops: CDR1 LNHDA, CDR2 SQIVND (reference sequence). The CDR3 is CASSSGTSGRNEQFF. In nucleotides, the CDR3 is TGTGCCAGTAGTTCCGGGACTAGCGGGAGGAATGAGCAGTTCTTC.

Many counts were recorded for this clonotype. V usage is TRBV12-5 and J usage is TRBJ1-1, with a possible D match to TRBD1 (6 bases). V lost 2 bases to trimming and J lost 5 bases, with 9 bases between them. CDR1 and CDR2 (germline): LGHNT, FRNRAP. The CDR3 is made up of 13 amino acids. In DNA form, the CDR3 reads TGTGCTAGTGGTTTGCAGGGGAGGACTGAAGCTTTCTTT. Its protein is CASGLQGRTEAFF.

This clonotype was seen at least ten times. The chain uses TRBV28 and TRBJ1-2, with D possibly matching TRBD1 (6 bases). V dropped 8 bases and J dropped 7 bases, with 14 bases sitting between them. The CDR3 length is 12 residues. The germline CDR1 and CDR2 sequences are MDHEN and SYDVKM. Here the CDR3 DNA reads TGTGCCAGCTTGGAGGGGGAAGGTGGCTACACCTTC. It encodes CASLEGEGGYTF.

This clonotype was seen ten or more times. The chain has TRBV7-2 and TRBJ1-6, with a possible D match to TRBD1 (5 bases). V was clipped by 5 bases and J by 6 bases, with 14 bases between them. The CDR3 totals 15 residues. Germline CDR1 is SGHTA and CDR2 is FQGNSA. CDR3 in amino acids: CASSAGTWGNSPLHF. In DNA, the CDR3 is TGTGCCAGCAGCGCCGGGACGTGGGGTAATTCACCCCTCCACTTT. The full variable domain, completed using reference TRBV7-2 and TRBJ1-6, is GAGVSQSPSNKVTEKGKDVELRCDPISGHTALYWYRQSLGQGLEFLIYFQGNSAPDKSGLPSDRFSAERTGGSVSTLTIQRTQQEDSAVYLCASSAGTWGNSPLHFGNGTRLTVT.

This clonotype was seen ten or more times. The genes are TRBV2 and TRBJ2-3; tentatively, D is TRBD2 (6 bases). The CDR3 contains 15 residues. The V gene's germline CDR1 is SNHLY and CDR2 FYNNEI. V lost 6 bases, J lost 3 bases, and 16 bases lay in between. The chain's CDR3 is CASRLTSSPTDTQYF. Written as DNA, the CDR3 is TGTGCCAGCAGGTTAACTAGCTCTCCTACAGATACGCAGTATTTT.

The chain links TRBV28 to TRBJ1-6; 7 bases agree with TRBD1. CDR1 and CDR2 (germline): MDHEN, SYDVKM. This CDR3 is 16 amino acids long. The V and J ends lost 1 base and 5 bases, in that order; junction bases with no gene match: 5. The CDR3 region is CASSLSAGQNNSPLHF. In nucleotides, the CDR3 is TGTGCCAGCAGTTTATCAGCGGGACAGAATAATTCACCCCTCCACTTT.